This entry lists 32 T cell receptor beta chains sequenced from one sample in a study of PD-1 blockade in classical Hodgkin lymphoma. Method: immunoSEQ multiplex PCR; TCRdb's copy keeps in-frame clones and lacks some. Among around 1,300 clones listed, about 80% were seen once. Every patient relapsed after autologous stem cell transplantation, and brentuximab vedotin exposure varied. After thawing, PBMCs were subjected to magnetic negative selection to isolate CD8+ T cells. Sample: CD8+ T cells from blood, taken at baseline. All receptors come from a human donor with classical Hodgkin lymphoma.

The chain joins TRBV5-4 to TRBJ2-5; the D is unclear. CDR1 SGHNT and CDR2 YYREEE come from the germline V gene (reference sequence). This CDR3 has 15 amino acids. Trimming took 4 bases from V and 0 from J, leaving 13 bases between them. The CDR3: CASSARPRYQETQYF. The CDR3 region has the DNA TGTGCCAGCAGCGCCCGTCCGCGATACCAAGAGACCCAGTACTTC. The full variable domain, with the rest looked up from reference TRBV5-4 and TRBJ2-5, is ETGVTQSPTHLIKTRGQQVTLRCSSQSGHNTVSWYQQALGQGPQFIFQYYREEENGRGNFPPRFSGLQFPNYSSELNVNALELDDSALYLCASSARPRYQETQYFGPGTRLLVL.

V is TRBV27 and J is TRBJ1-2; D is possibly TRBD1 (5 bases). The CDR3 loop spans 13 amino acids. The germline gives CDR1 MNHEY, CDR2 SMNVEV (reference sequence). Trimming shortened V by 6 bases and J by 1 base, and 9 bases separated the two germline ends. The DNA of the CDR3 is TGTGCCAGCAGGAGAGGGGATAACTATGGCTACACCTTC. This codes for CASRRGDNYGYTF.

The chain uses TRBV7-2 and TRBJ1-1; D call uncertain. The CDR3 is made up of 13 amino acids. Germline-derived CDR1 and CDR2 are SGHTA and FQGNSA. Trimming left V 5 bases short and J 7 bases short, with 14 bases between. The CDR3 DNA follows: TGTGCCAGCAGCGGCCGCACAGCGTTTGAAGCTTTCTTT. Protein sequence: CASSGRTAFEAFF.

This clone turned up a few times. The rearrangement uses TRBV7-9 and TRBJ2-7; D is perhaps TRBD2 (5 bases). The CDR3 contains 16 residues. Trimming took off 1 base at V and 2 bases at J, with 15 bases between the two ends. Germline assignment: CDR1 SEHNR and CDR2 FQNEAQ (reference sequence). The CDR3 protein is CASSLESSQRPYEQYF. In DNA, the CDR3 is TGTGCCAGCAGCTTAGAATCCTCCCAGCGGCCCTACGAGCAGTACTTC.

This chain connects TRBV27 to TRBJ1-1; D unclear. The ends were cut back, 0 bases at V and 11 bases at J, with 16 bases in the middle. Germline V gene lookup returns CDR1 MNHEY and CDR2 SMNVEV (reference sequence). This CDR3 region has 14 residues. For the CDR3, the DNA is TGTGCCAGCAGTTTATCCCAAGCTGGCGGGGAGGCTTTCTTT. This codes for CASSLSQAGGEAFF.

V gene TRBV27 combines with J gene TRBJ2-4, with 9 positions matching TRBD1. The CDR3 totals 18 residues. Germline V gives CDR1 MNHEY, CDR2 SMNVEV (reference sequence). Trimming took 11 bases from V and 2 from J; bases not matched to a gene: 19. CDR3 DNA: TGTGCCCCCAAAATCGGGACAGGGCCGTTAGGGTCCAAAAACATTCAGTACTTC. It yields the protein CAPKIGTGPLGSKNIQYF.

The chain joins TRBV5-1 to TRBJ1-2; possible D gene TRBD1, 5 bases. Germline CDR1 reads SGHRS; CDR2 reads YFSETQ. CDR3 length: 17 amino acids. With 0 bases removed from V and 0 bases from J, the gap between germline ends came to 15 bases. The CDR3 region has the DNA TGCGCCAGCAGCTTGGGTGCAGGGTGGGGAGCTAACTATGGCTACACCTTC. Translating it yields CASSLGAGWGANYGYTF. Full variable domain (remainder filled in from reference TRBV5-1 and TRBJ1-2): KAGVTQTPRYLIKTRGQQVTLSCSPISGHRSVSWYQQTPGQGLQFLFEYFSETQRNKGNFPGRFSGRQFSNSRSEMNVSTLELGDSALYLCASSLGAGWGANYGYTFGSGTRLTVV.

The chain employs TRBV27 and TRBJ2-1; a possible D gene is TRBD2 (6 bases). There are 16 residues in the CDR3. V lost 6 bases and J 2 bases, leaving 17 bases between the germline ends. Per germline, CDR1 MNHEY and CDR2 SMNVEV (reference sequence). CDR3 DNA: TGTGCCAGCAGCACCCCCGGGACTTCCACCTACAATGAGCAGTTCTTC. This codes for CASSTPGTSTYNEQFF.

The CDR3 reads CASSRSSPGELFF. The CDR3 nucleotides read TGTGCCAGCAGCCGCTCGAGCCCCGGGGAGCTGTTTTTT. J is TRBJ2-2 and V is TRBV14; unclear D gene. Per the germline V gene, CDR1 is SGHDN and CDR2 is FVKESK. The CDR3 covers 13 residues. V lost 4 bases and J 6 bases, leaving 9 bases between the germline ends.

This chain links TRBV27 with TRBJ2-7, with TRBD1 matching over 7 bases. Germline V gene sequence: CDR1 MNHEY, CDR2 SMNVEV (reference sequence). The CDR3 covers 14 residues. With 6 bases clipped from V and 2 bases from J, the junction kept 7 bases outside the gene matches. CDR3 sequence: CASSPGQAPYEQYF. CDR3 DNA: TGTGCCAGCAGCCCAGGACAGGCGCCCTACGAGCAGTACTTC.

The chain couples TRBV11-2 to TRBJ2-5; no clear D. Near its end, the DNA agrees better with TRBJ2-7, so the J call may be wrong. Germline loops: CDR1 SGHAT, CDR2 FQNNGV. The CDR3 has 15 residues. The CDR3 is CASSLSPVGSYEQYF. The CDR3 bases are TGTGCCAGCAGCTTATCCCCGGTGGGCAGCTACGAGCAGTACTTC.

The chain joins TRBV27 to TRBJ1-6; 8 nucleotides align to TRBD1. The CDR3 has 16 residues. V dropped 2 bases and J dropped 6; count of bases not matched to a gene: 6. In germline, CDR1 is MNHEY, CDR2 SMNVEV (reference sequence). The CDR3 reads CASSLLPDRGNSPLHF. The CDR3 DNA sequence: TGTGCCAGCAGTTTACTCCCCGACAGGGGTAATTCACCCCTCCACTTT.

This chain connects TRBV7-9 to TRBJ2-5; 12 nucleotides align to TRBD2. CDR1 is SEHNR, CDR2 FQNEAQ, per germline (reference sequence). This CDR3 has 16 amino acids. The V and J ends lost 5 bases and 4 bases, in that order; junction bases with no gene match: 8. The CDR3 is CASSPSSGGDRETQYF. The CDR3 nucleotides read TGTGCCAGCAGCCCGTCTAGCGGGGGGGATAGAGAGACCCAGTACTTC.

The chain recombines TRBV4-1 with TRBJ2-7; D gene uncertain. The CDR3 totals 16 residues. Trimming left V 1 base short and J 5 bases short, with 18 bases between. Germline V gene data show CDR1 as MGHRA and CDR2 as YSYEKL. The CDR3 bases are TGCGCCAGCAGCCAAGTGGTAGGGTCTCTAACCCACGAGCAGTACTTC. It yields the protein CASSQVVGSLTHEQYF.

This chain links TRBV6-6 with TRBJ1-1, with 8 bases identical to TRBD1. There are 15 residues in the CDR3. V dropped 8 bases and J dropped 1; count of bases not matched to a gene: 9. Germline CDR1 reads MNHNY; CDR2 reads SVGAGI (reference sequence). In DNA, the CDR3 is TGTGCCAGCGAGTTTTCAGGGACAGGGAACACTGAAGCTTTCTTT. Translation: CASEFSGTGNTEAFF.

This rearrangement joins TRBV28 to TRBJ2-7; D is ambiguous. Germline CDR1 MDHEN, CDR2 SYDVKM. The ends were cut back, 3 bases at V and 3 bases at J, with 6 bases in the middle. The CDR3 sequence is 12 residues long. CDR3 loop: CASSFNFYEQYF. DNA for the CDR3: TGTGCCAGCAGTTTTAACTTCTACGAGCAGTACTTC. Drawing the rest from reference TRBV28 and TRBJ2-7, the complete variable domain is DVKVTQSSRYLVKRTGEKVFLECVQDMDHENMFWYRQDPGLGLRLIYFSYDVKMKEKGDIPEGYSVSREKKERFSLILESASTNQTSMYLCASSFNFYEQYFGPGTRLTVT.

The chain uses TRBV5-6 and TRBJ2-5, with 8 bases lining up with TRBD1. CDR3 length: 16 residues. J lost 0 bases, V lost 3 bases, and 7 bases had no gene match. Looked up from germline, CDR1 is SGHDT and CDR2 is YYEEEE. CDR3 in amino acids: CASSSPGQEYQETQYF. The CDR3 bases are TGTGCCAGCAGCTCCCCGGGACAGGAGTACCAAGAGACCCAGTACTTC.

The chain uses TRBV4-1 and TRBJ2-1; 7 nucleotides agree with TRBD1. The CDR3 extends over 14 amino acids. With V trimmed by 2 bases and J by 7 bases, 5 bases remained unmatched. Per germline, CDR1 MGHRA and CDR2 YSYEKL. The CDR3 loop reads CASSQRDSPNEQFF. The CDR3 DNA sequence: TGCGCCAGCAGCCAACGGGACAGTCCAAATGAGCAGTTCTTC.

The V call is TRBV7-3, the J call TRBJ1-2, with no clear D. Germline values: CDR1 SGHTA, CDR2 FQGTGA. With 1 base removed from V and 8 bases from J, the gap between germline ends came to 11 bases. The CDR3 is made up of 13 amino acids. Here the CDR3 DNA reads TGTGCCAGCAGCTTAAGGGCCATGGAGGGCTACACCTTC. This gives the protein CASSLRAMEGYTF.

V usage is TRBV10-2 and J usage is TRBJ1-5; 8 bases fit TRBD1. The CDR3 consists of 18 residues. The ends lost 3 bases at V and 0 bases at J; junction bases unmatched: 10. Germline CDR1 is WSHSY and CDR2 is SAAADI. The DNA of the CDR3 is TGCGCCAGCAGTGAAGGAGGACAGGGCCGGACTAGCAATCAGCCCCAGCATTTT. This sequence encodes CASSEGGQGRTSNQPQHF.

This chain links TRBV7-8 with TRBJ2-7; 11 bases match TRBD2. CDR3 length: 16 residues. The V gene's germline CDR1 is SGHVS and CDR2 FQNEAQ. Trimming cost V 2 bases and J 2 bases; bases outside gene matches: 5. CDR3 region: CASSLPTSGGTYEQYF. CDR3 bases: TGTGCCAGCAGCTTACCCACTAGCGGGGGTACCTACGAGCAGTACTTC.

J is TRBJ2-3 and V is TRBV7-3, with D perhaps matching TRBD2 (7 bases). Trimming shortened V by 5 bases and J by 4 bases, and 13 bases separated the two germline ends. The CDR3 is 14 residues long. Germline CDR1 is SGHTA and CDR2 is FQGTGA. The CDR3 DNA reads as TGTGCCAGCAGCCTCACGGGGGGCGCAGATACGCAGTATTTT. This gives the protein CASSLTGGADTQYF.

The genes are TRBV7-9 and TRBJ2-5, with D hard to call. This CDR3 region has 14 residues. The germline CDR1 and CDR2 sequences are SEHNR and FQNEAQ (reference sequence). The ends were cut back, 2 bases at V and 4 bases at J, with 11 bases in the middle. This CDR3 reads CASSLSETAETQYF. The CDR3 bases are TGTGCCAGCAGCTTATCTGAGACTGCAGAGACCCAGTACTTC. The whole variable domain, remainder taken from reference TRBV7-9 and TRBJ2-5, is DTGVSQNPRHKITKRGQNVTFRCDPISEHNRLYWYRQTLGQGPEFLTYFQNEAQLEKSRLLSDRFSAERPKGSFSTLEIQRTEQGDSAMYLCASSLSETAETQYFGPGTRLLVL.

The chain has TRBV6-5 and TRBJ1-1, with unresolved D. V lost 6 bases and J 5 bases, leaving 7 bases between the germline ends. The CDR3 spans 11 residues. Germline values: CDR1 MNHEY, CDR2 SVGAGI. The CDR3 region is CASSRGTEAFF. The CDR3 region has the DNA TGTGCCAGCAGCCGAGGGACTGAAGCTTTCTTT.

A few counts support this clone. The J gene is TRBJ2-7, the V gene TRBV4-1; D is possibly TRBD2 (5 bases). CDR3 length: 17 amino acids. From germline, CDR1 is MGHRA and CDR2 YSYEKL. V dropped 4 bases and J dropped 2 bases, with 21 bases sitting between them. CDR3 sequence (DNA): TGCGCCAGCAGCCCCCAAGGTCGCGTCGGAGCGGCCTACGAGCAGTACTTC. Translated, it gives CASSPQGRVGAAYEQYF.

The rearrangement links TRBV7-8 to TRBJ2-1, with 8 bases aligning to TRBD2. The CDR3 loop spans 17 amino acids. Losses at the gene ends were 1 base for V and 8 bases for J; bases not matched to a gene: 13. Germline loops: CDR1 SGHVS, CDR2 FQNEAQ. The CDR3 is CASSLGPAGDMEDEQFF. CDR3 DNA sequence: TGTGCCAGCAGCTTAGGGCCAGCGGGAGATATGGAGGATGAGCAGTTCTTC. Full variable domain (outside the CDR3, taken from reference TRBV7-8 and TRBJ2-1): GAGVSQSPRYKVAKRGQDVALRCDPISGHVSLFWYQQALGQGPEFLTYFQNEAQLDKSGLPSDRFFAERPEGSVSTLKIQRTQQEDSAVYLCASSLGPAGDMEDEQFFGPGTRLTVL.

This clone is labeled as large. The chain has TRBV18 and TRBJ2-3, with D uncertain. This CDR3 is 16 amino acids long. V gave up 3 bases and J gave up 0 bases, with 13 bases separating them. Germline V gene sequence: CDR1 KGHSH, CDR2 LQKENI. The CDR3 nucleotides read TGTGCCAGCTCACCCTTTAGAGATCCTAGCACAGATACGCAGTATTTT. Its protein is CASSPFRDPSTDTQYF. The whole variable domain, filled in from reference TRBV18 and TRBJ2-3, reads NAGVMQNPRHLVRRRGQEARLRCSPMKGHSHVYWYRQLPEEGLKFMVYLQKENIIDESGMPKERFSAEFPKEGPSILRIQQVVRGDSAAYFCASSPFRDPSTDTQYFGPGTRLTVL.

This sequence joins TRBV6-1 and TRBJ1-3, with a weak D call TRBD1 (5 bases). CDR3 length equals 17 residues. CDR1 is MNHNS and CDR2 is SASEGT in the germline V gene. Trimming left V 3 bases short and J 3 bases short, with 18 bases between. CDR3 residues: CASSDHPGRGIGNTIYF. The CDR3 region has the DNA TGTGCCAGCAGTGACCATCCGGGGCGCGGCATTGGAAACACCATATATTTT.

V is TRBV6-1 and J is TRBJ1-5, with TRBD1 as a possible D gene (5 bases). V lost 9 bases, J lost 0 bases, and 15 bases lay in between. The CDR3 runs to 15 residues. The germline V gene encodes CDR1 MNHNS and CDR2 SASEGT. CDR3 residues: CASIQDPYSNQPQHF. CDR3 DNA: TGTGCCAGTATACAGGATCCATATAGCAATCAGCCCCAGCATTTT.

The chain couples TRBV7-3 to TRBJ2-1; TRBD1 aligns across 7 bases. CDR3 size: 13 residues. V lost 3 bases to trimming and J lost 4 bases; unmatched junction nucleotides: 0. Germline loops: CDR1 SGHTA, CDR2 FQGTGA. DNA of the CDR3: TGTGCCAGCAGCTTGACAGGGTACAATGAGCAGTTCTTC. Amino acid sequence: CASSLTGYNEQFF.

The chain uses TRBV29-1 and TRBJ2-7, with D tentatively TRBD2 (5 bases). Germline V gene sequence: CDR1 SQVTM, CDR2 ANQGSEA. Trimming shortened V by 4 bases and J by 6 bases, and 16 bases separated the two germline ends. The CDR3 runs to 13 residues. The CDR3 DNA reads TGCAGCGTTGGGTCCGGGGAAGATGGCGAGCAGTACTTC. Its protein product is CSVGSGEDGEQYF.

The rearrangement joins TRBV15 to TRBJ1-1, with TRBD1 as a possible D gene (6 bases). From germline, CDR1 is LNHNV and CDR2 YYDKDF (reference sequence). This CDR3 is 15 amino acids long. Trimming cost V 3 bases and J 11 bases, with 22 bases left between them. The CDR3 is CATSSEGGAAVRAFF. The CDR3 DNA follows: TGTGCCACCAGCAGCGAGGGGGGCGCAGCCGTCCGGGCTTTCTTT.